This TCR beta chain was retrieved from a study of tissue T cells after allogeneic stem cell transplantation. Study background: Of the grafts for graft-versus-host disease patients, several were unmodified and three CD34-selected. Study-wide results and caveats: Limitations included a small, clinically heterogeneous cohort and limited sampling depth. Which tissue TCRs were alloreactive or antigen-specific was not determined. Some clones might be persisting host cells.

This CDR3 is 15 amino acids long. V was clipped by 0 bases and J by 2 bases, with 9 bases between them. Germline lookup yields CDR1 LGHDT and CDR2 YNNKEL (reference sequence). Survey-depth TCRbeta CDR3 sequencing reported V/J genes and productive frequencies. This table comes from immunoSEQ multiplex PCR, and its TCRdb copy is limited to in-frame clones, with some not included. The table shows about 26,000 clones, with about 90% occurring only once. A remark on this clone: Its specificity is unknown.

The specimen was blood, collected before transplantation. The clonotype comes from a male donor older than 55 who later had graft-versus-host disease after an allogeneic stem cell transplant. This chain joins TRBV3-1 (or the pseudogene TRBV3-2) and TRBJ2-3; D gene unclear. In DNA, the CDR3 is TGTGCCAGCAGCCAAGACACTCTATTCACAGATACGCAGTATTTT. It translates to CASSQDTLFTDTQYF.